This paragraph covers one T cell receptor (beta chain) sequence. The data belong to a study of blood T cell repertoires in COVID-19. In germline, CDR1 is GTSNPN, CDR2 SVGIG (reference sequence). V lost 5 bases and J 8 bases, leaving 16 bases between the germline ends. The CDR3 contains 13 residues. Participant reports of clinical history set cohort assignment. Recovered status in Cohort 3 required two negative PCRs, clearance, or symptom resolution. The data were produced by immunoSEQ multiplex PCR, yet TCRdb's version contains in-frame clones alone and is incomplete. The table includes 500,000 or so clones, around 90% detected once.

This sequence joins TRBV30 and TRBJ1-3; unclear D gene. Sequencing used PBMCs or T cells enriched from blood (not recorded which). The sequence was collected from a woman aged 18 to 35 who had recovered from COVID-19. DNA for the CDR3: TGTGCCTGGGTCCGAGCCGGGGTGGACACCATATATTTT. Translation: CAWVRAGVDTIYF.